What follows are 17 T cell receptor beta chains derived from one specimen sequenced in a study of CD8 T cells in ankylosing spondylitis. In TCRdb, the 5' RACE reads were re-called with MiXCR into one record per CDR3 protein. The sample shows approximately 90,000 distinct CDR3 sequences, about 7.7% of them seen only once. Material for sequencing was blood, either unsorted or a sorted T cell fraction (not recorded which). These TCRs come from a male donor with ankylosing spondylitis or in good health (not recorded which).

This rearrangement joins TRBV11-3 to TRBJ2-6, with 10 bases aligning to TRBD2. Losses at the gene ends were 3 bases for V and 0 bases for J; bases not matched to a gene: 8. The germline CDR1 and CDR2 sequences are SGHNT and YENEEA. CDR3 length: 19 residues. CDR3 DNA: TGTGCCAGCAGCTTGGGGGTTTTAGCGGGGGGCTCTGGGGCCAACGTCCTGACTTTC. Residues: CASSLGVLAGGSGANVLTF.

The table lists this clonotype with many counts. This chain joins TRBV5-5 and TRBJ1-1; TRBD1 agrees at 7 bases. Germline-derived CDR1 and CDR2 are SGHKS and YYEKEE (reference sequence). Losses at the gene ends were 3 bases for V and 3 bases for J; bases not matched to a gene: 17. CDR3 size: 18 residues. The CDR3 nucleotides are TGTGCCAGCAGCTCGAAGACGGTGACAGGGAGAAAGGACACTGAAGCTTTCTTT. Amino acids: CASSSKTVTGRKDTEAFF.

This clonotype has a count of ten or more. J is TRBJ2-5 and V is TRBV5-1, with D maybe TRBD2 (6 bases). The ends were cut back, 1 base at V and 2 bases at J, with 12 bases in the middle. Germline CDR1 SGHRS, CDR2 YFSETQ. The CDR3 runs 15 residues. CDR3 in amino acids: CASSLTRLGQETQYF. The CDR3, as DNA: TGCGCCAGCAGCTTGACCCGACTAGGACAAGAGACCCAGTACTTC. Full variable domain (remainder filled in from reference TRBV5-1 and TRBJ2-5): KAGVTQTPRYLIKTRGQQVTLSCSPISGHRSVSWYQQTPGQGLQFLFEYFSETQRNKGNFPGRFSGRQFSNSRSEMNVSTLELGDSALYLCASSLTRLGQETQYFGPGTRLLVL.

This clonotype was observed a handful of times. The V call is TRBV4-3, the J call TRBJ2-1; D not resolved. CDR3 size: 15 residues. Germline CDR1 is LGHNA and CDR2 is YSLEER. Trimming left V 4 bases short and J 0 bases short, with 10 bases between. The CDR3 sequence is CASSPNPGSYNEQFF. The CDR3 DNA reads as TGCGCCAGCAGCCCAAACCCGGGCTCCTACAATGAGCAGTTCTTC.

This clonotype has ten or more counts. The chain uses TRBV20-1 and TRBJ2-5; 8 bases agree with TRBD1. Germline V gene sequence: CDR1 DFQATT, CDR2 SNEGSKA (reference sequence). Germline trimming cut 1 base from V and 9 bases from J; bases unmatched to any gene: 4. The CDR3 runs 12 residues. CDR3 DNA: TGCAGTGCTAGAGGGGACAGGTGGGCCCAGTACTTC. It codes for CSARGDRWAQYF.

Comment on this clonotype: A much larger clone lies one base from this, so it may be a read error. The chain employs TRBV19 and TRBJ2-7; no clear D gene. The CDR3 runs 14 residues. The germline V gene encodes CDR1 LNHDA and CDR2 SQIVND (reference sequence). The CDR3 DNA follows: TGTGCCAGTAGTATTTCTGGCATCTCCTACGTGCAGTACTTC. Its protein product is CASSISGISYVQYF.

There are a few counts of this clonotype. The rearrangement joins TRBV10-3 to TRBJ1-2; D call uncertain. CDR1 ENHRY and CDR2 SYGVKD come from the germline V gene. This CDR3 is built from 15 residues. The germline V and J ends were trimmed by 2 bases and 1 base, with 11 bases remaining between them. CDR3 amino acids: CAISEGGIYNYGYTF. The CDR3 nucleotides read TGTGCCATCAGTGAGGGTGGGATTTATAACTATGGCTACACCTTC.

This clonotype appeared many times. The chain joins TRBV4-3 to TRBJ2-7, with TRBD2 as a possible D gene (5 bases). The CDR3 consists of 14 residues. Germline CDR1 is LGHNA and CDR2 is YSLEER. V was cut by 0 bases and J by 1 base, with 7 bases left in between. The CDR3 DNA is TGCGCCAGCAGCCAAGACGGCGGGTCCTACGAGCAGTACTTC. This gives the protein CASSQDGGSYEQYF.

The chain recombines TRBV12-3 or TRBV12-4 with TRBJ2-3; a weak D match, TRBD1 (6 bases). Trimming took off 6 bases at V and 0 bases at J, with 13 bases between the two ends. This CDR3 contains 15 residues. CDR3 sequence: CASSRQDFSTDTQYF. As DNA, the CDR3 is TGTGCCAGCAGCCGACAGGATTTTAGCACAGATACGCAGTATTTT.

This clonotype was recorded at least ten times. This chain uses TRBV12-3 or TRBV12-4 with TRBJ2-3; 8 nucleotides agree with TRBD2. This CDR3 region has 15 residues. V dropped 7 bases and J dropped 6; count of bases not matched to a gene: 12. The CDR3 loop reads CASTPSGGPVDTQYF. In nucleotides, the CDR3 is TGTGCCAGCACCCCTTCGGGGGGGCCGGTCGATACGCAGTATTTT.

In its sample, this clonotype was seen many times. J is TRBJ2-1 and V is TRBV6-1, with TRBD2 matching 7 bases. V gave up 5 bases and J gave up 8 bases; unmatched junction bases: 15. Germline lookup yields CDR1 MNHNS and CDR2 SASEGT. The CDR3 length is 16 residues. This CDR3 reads CASSFAFTWEGYEQFF. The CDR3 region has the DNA TGTGCCAGCAGTTTCGCTTTTACGTGGGAGGGCTATGAGCAGTTCTTC.

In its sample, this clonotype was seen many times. CDR3 bases: TGTGCCAGCAGTCCCCGGGCACCCACAGATACGCAGTATTTT. This codes for CASSPRAPTDTQYF. This chain links TRBV12-3 or TRBV12-4 with TRBJ2-3; D remains ambiguous. The V end was cut by 5 bases, the J end by 2 bases, with 11 bases between. CDR3 length: 14 residues.

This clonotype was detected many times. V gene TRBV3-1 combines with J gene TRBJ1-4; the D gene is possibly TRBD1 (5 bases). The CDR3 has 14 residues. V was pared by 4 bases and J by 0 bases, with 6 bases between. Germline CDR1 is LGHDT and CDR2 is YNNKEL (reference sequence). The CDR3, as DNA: TGTGCCAGCAGCCGGGGGGCAACTAATGAAAAACTGTTTTTT. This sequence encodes CASSRGATNEKLFF.

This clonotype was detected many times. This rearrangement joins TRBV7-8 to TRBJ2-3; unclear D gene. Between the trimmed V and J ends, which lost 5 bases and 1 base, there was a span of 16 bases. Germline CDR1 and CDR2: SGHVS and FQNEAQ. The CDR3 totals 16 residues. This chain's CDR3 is CASSPSPKRRTDTQYF. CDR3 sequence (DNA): TGTGCCAGCAGCCCAAGCCCGAAGAGACGCACAGATACGCAGTATTTT. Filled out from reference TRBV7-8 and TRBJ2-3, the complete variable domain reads GAGVSQSPRYKVAKRGQDVALRCDPISGHVSLFWYQQALGQGPEFLTYFQNEAQLDKSGLPSDRFFAERPEGSVSTLKIQRTQQEDSAVYLCASSPSPKRRTDTQYFGPGTRLTVL.

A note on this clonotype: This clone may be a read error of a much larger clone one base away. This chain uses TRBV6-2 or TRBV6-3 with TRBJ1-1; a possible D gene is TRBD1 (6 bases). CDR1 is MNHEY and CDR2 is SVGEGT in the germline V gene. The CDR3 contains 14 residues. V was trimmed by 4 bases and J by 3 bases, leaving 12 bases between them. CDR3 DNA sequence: TGTGCCAGCAGTTCCCACGGGGGGCACACTGAAGCTTTCTTT. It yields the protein CASSSHGGHTEAFF.

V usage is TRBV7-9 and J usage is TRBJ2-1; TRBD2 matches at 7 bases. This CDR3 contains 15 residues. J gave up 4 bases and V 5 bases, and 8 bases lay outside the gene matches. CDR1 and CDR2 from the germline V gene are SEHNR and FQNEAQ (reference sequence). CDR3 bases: TGTGCCAGCAGCCCCAGCGGGGTATCTTACAATGAGCAGTTCTTC. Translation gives CASSPSGVSYNEQFF.

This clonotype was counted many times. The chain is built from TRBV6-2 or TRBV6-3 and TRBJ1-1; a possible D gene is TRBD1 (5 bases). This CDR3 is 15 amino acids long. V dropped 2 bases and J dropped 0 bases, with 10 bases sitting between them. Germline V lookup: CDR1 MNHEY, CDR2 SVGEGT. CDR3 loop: CASSYAGRVNTEAFF. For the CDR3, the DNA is TGTGCCAGCAGTTACGCTGGCAGGGTGAACACTGAAGCTTTCTTT.